Listed here are 8 T cell receptor beta chains from one sample, sequenced in a study of T cell responses to AZD1222 COVID-19 vaccine. Profiled with immunoSEQ multiplex PCR; TCRdb holds only in-frame clones, not every one. The sample has roughly 150,000 clones, approximately 89% seen once. Here the sequenced sample was peripheral blood, taken on day 0 of AZD1222 vaccination. These receptors were collected from an adult in good health.

The chain combines TRBV15 with TRBJ2-7; D call uncertain. V lost 0 bases to trimming and J lost 3 bases, with 9 bases between them. Germline V gene data show CDR1 as LNHNV and CDR2 as YYDKDF (reference sequence). CDR3 length: 14 residues. This CDR3 reads CATSRDRGNYEQYF. The DNA of the CDR3 is TGTGCCACCAGCAGAGATCGAGGTAACTACGAGCAGTACTTC.

The rearrangement joins TRBV5-1 to TRBJ2-3, with 8 bases that match TRBD1. Trimming at V came to 4 bases and at J to 4 bases, leaving 11 bases not matched to a gene. The CDR3 sequence is 16 residues long. The germline gives CDR1 SGHRS, CDR2 YFSETQ. The CDR3 DNA is TGCGCCAGCAGCGAATCCCGGACAGGGCGGCCAGATACGCAGTATTTT. Its translation is CASSESRTGRPDTQYF.

This clone was counted once. The gene calls are TRBV13 and TRBJ2-5, with D possibly TRBD2 on 5 matching bases. Germline V CDR1 and CDR2: PRHDT, FYEKMQ (reference sequence). The CDR3 is 14 residues long. V dropped 1 base and J dropped 5 bases, with 11 bases sitting between them. CDR3 amino acids: CASSLDTRFETQYF. The CDR3 DNA follows: TGTGCCAGCAGCTTAGATACTAGGTTCGAGACCCAGTACTTC.

The chain is built from TRBV9 and TRBJ1-3; D is possibly TRBD1 (5 bases). Germline CDR1 reads SGDLS; CDR2 reads YYNGEE. Trimming cost V 4 bases and J 1 base, with 21 bases left between them. CDR3 length: 18 amino acids. The CDR3 reads CASSFPGPPWGSGNTIYF. The CDR3 coding sequence is TGTGCCAGCAGCTTCCCGGGACCACCCTGGGGGTCTGGAAACACCATATATTTT.

This sequence joins TRBV2 and TRBJ1-6, with TRBD1 identical over 9 bases. J was trimmed by 2 bases and V by 1 base; bases with no gene match: 9. The germline V gene has CDR1 SNHLY and CDR2 FYNNEI. CDR3 length: 19 amino acids. CDR3 sequence (DNA): TGTGCCAGCAGTGAAGGATTATTTGGGGACAGGGCCTATAATTCACCCCTCCACTTT. Protein product: CASSEGLFGDRAYNSPLHF.

Comment on this clone: Other DNA sequences in this sample translate to the same CDR3. The chain couples TRBV28 to TRBJ1-5, with 8 bases fitting TRBD1. Germline V gene sequence: CDR1 MDHEN, CDR2 SYDVKM. J was trimmed by 0 bases and V by 6 bases; bases with no gene match: 4. CDR3 size: 15 residues. The CDR3 loop is CASSLGQGSNQPQHF. The CDR3 coding sequence is TGTGCCAGCAGCCTCGGACAGGGTAGCAATCAGCCCCAGCATTTT.

The chain employs TRBV3-1 (or the pseudogene TRBV3-2) and TRBJ2-1; unclear D gene. Trimming took 1 base from V and 10 from J, leaving 14 bases between them. The CDR3 loop spans 14 amino acids. CDR1 is LGHDT, CDR2 YNNKEL, per germline (reference sequence). In DNA form, the CDR3 reads TGTGCCAGCAGCCAAGGAAGAGACGTATCCGAGCAGTTCTTC. Its protein is CASSQGRDVSEQFF.

This clone was observed a single time. In DNA, the CDR3 is TGCGCCAGCACCCCTAACACCGGGGAGCTGTTTTTT. It encodes CASTPNTGELFF. This rearrangement joins TRBV4-1 to TRBJ2-2; no definite D call. This CDR3 region has 12 residues. With 7 bases removed from V and 2 bases from J, the gap between germline ends came to 5 bases. Germline V gives CDR1 MGHRA, CDR2 YSYEKL.